Following are 14 T cell receptor beta chains from one sample sequenced in a study of neurological immune-mediated disorders. Each CDR3 protein gets one entry after TCRdb re-called the 5' RACE reads with MiXCR. Of under 70,000 distinct CDR3 sequences detected, roughly 3.1% appear once; the ten largest clones hold approximately 4.7%. The material sequenced was PBMCs. Receptor source: a woman in her 50s with multiple sclerosis.

This clonotype occurred many times. CDR3 bases: TGCAGTGCTATAATCCCGGGCGACAATTCACCCCTCCACTTT. Translating it yields CSAIIPGDNSPLHF. This chain connects TRBV20-1 to TRBJ1-6; the D is unclear. The length of the CDR3 is 14 residues. Per germline, CDR1 DFQATT and CDR2 SNEGSKA (reference sequence). With 4 bases removed from V and 7 bases from J, the gap between germline ends came to 14 bases.

This clonotype appeared many times. V and J are TRBV5-1 and TRBJ2-3, with D maybe TRBD1 (6 bases). CDR3 length: 14 residues. CDR1 is SGHRS and CDR2 is YFSETQ in the germline V gene. Trimming removed 0 bases from V and 5 bases from J, with 10 bases in between. The CDR3: CASSLELGGDTQYF. Written as DNA, the CDR3 is TGCGCCAGCAGCTTGGAACTAGGGGGAGATACGCAGTATTTT.

Details on this clonotype: This may be a read error: a much more frequent sequence differs by one nucleotide. This rearrangement joins TRBV6-5 to TRBJ1-1; 11 positions agree with TRBD1. This CDR3 has 17 amino acids. CDR1 is MNHEY and CDR2 is SVGAGI in the germline V gene. Trimming cost V 6 bases and J 0 bases; bases outside gene matches: 9. The CDR3: CASRPGQGATMNTEAFF. The CDR3 bases are TGTGCCAGCAGACCCGGACAGGGGGCCACCATGAACACTGAAGCTTTCTTT.

This clonotype was counted many times. The rearrangement uses TRBV20-1 and TRBJ2-2, with D maybe TRBD2 (5 bases). V lost 6 bases, J lost 1 base, and 15 bases lay in between. Per the germline V gene, CDR1 is DFQATT and CDR2 is SNEGSKA (reference sequence). The CDR3 spans 15 residues. The CDR3 nucleotides read TGCAGTGCCCGAGGGCGAAAGGGGAACACCGGGGAGCTGTTTTTT. Its protein product is CSARGRKGNTGELFF.

This clonotype was counted many times. This rearrangement joins TRBV6-2 or TRBV6-3 to TRBJ1-2; D perhaps matches TRBD1 (6 bases). CDR1 MNHEY and CDR2 SVGEGT come from the germline V gene. The CDR3 has 16 amino acids. With 6 bases removed from V and 6 bases from J, the gap between germline ends came to 23 bases. The CDR3 is CASSPRVGGGGHGYTF. CDR3 coding DNA: TGTGCCAGCAGCCCACGGGTCGGAGGGGGAGGACATGGCTACACCTTC.

This clonotype appeared many times. This sequence joins TRBV7-9 and TRBJ2-3, with TRBD2 as a possible D gene (5 bases). Germline V lookup: CDR1 SEHNR, CDR2 FQNEAQ (reference sequence). The germline V and J ends were trimmed by 4 bases and 5 bases, with 10 bases remaining between them. The CDR3 runs to 13 residues. The CDR3 DNA reads as TGTGCCAGCAGCTCCTCCGGGGTAGATACGCAGTATTTT. Amino acids: CASSSSGVDTQYF. The whole variable domain, remainder taken from reference TRBV7-9 and TRBJ2-3, is DTGVSQNPRHKITKRGQNVTFRCDPISEHNRLYWYRQTLGQGPEFLTYFQNEAQLEKSRLLSDRFSAERPKGSFSTLEIQRTEQGDSAMYLCASSSSGVDTQYFGPGTRLTVL.

This clonotype was detected ten times or more. CDR3 nucleotides: TGCGCCAGCAGCCAAGAGTCTGGGAACAATCAGCCCCAGCATTTT. Its protein product is CASSQESGNNQPQHF. V gene TRBV4-1 combines with J gene TRBJ1-5; D is uncertain. The CDR3 runs 15 residues. Germline CDR1 reads MGHRA; CDR2 reads YSYEKL. V was clipped by 0 bases and J by 3 bases, with 9 bases between them.

This clonotype occurred many times. V is TRBV5-1 and J is TRBJ2-3; D unresolved. V lost 5 bases to trimming and J lost 6 bases, with 13 bases between them. This CDR3 region has 13 residues. CDR1 and CDR2 (germline): SGHRS, YFSETQ. For the CDR3, the DNA is TGCGCCAGCAGTGGGCTTCTCACCGATACGCAGTATTTT. Its protein is CASSGLLTDTQYF.

This clonotype was seen at least ten times. The chain uses TRBV6-2 or TRBV6-3 and TRBJ2-7; D is unresolved. The V end was cut by 5 bases, the J end by 0 bases, with 11 bases between. Germline V gene lookup returns CDR1 MNHEY and CDR2 SVGEGT. CDR3 size: 14 residues. The chain's CDR3 is CASSDRPSSYEQYV. The DNA of the CDR3 is TGTGCCAGCAGTGATCGACCGAGCTCCTACGAGCAGTACGTC.

In this sample, this clonotype turned up many times. The V gene is TRBV7-8, the J gene TRBJ1-2; D gene unclear. Germline CDR1 and CDR2: SGHVS and FQNEAQ. The CDR3 totals 15 residues. V was clipped by 1 base and J by 1 base, with 10 bases between them. CDR3 sequence reads: CASSLVGDGNYGYTF. Written as DNA, the CDR3 is TGTGCCAGCAGCTTAGTCGGCGACGGTAACTATGGCTACACCTTC.

This clonotype was seen ten or more times. The rearrangement uses TRBV6-4 and TRBJ2-5, with 9 bases aligning to TRBD2. V shed 5 bases, J shed 3 bases, and the junction held 13 bases outside the gene matches. The CDR3 is 17 residues long. The germline V gene has CDR1 MRHNA and CDR2 SNTAGT. CDR3 nucleotide sequence: TGTGCCAGCAGTTCCTCAACCGGGACTAGCCCTAAAGAGACCCAGTACTTC. It encodes CASSSSTGTSPKETQYF.

This clonotype was picked up many times. V and J are TRBV20-1 and TRBJ2-7; no clear D. V dropped 1 base and J dropped 5 bases, with 12 bases sitting between them. CDR1 DFQATT and CDR2 SNEGSKA come from the germline V gene (reference sequence). The CDR3 has 13 amino acids. The CDR3 bases are TGCAGTGCTAGAGTCGGTAGCTACCACGAGCAGTACTTC. It yields the protein CSARVGSYHEQYF.

This clonotype was observed at least ten times. The rearrangement joins TRBV6-5 to TRBJ1-3, with D possibly TRBD1 on 5 matching bases. The CDR3 loop spans 15 amino acids. V lost 0 bases to trimming and J lost 4 bases, with 10 bases between them. Germline V CDR1 and CDR2: MNHEY, SVGAGI. In DNA form, the CDR3 reads TGTGCCAGCAGTTACTCGTGGCAGGGAGGAAACACCATATATTTT. Translated, it gives CASSYSWQGGNTIYF.

In its sample, this clonotype was seen many times. The V and J genes are TRBV7-8 and TRBJ2-1, with TRBD2 identical over 8 bases. V lost 5 bases and J lost 4; bases outside the gene matches: 13. This CDR3 is built from 17 residues. The V gene's germline CDR1 is SGHVS and CDR2 FQNEAQ. The chain's CDR3 is CASSHRGRPGGYNEQFF. CDR3 bases: TGTGCCAGCAGCCACCGCGGGAGGCCCGGGGGGTACAATGAGCAGTTCTTC.